Listed here is a single T cell receptor (beta chain). This clone was seen a single time. What this receptor recognizes is not known. No much larger clonotype is one base removed from it; base qualities were not supplied. Patients with autoimmune disease history or receiving systemic immunosuppression were excluded from the trial. Peripheral blood for TCR sequencing was collected from all dose cohorts at baseline, on cycle 4 day 1, and on cycle 7 day 1. Samples came from an open-label, multicenter, first-in-human phase I dose-escalation trial of ivuxolimab. Adults with locally advanced or metastatic head and neck squamous cell, hepatocellular, melanoma or renal cell carcinoma were enrolled in the trial. Before TCR sequencing, CD4+ T cells and CD8+ T cells were sorted from peripheral blood as separate populations. For sequencing of the TCRbeta CDR3 region, genomic DNA was extracted from the sorted cells. The immunoSEQ Assay was used to sequence the TCRbeta CDR3 regions. In its TCRdb copy, this immuneACCESS table keeps in-frame sequences only and misses some clones. Where compared with another copy, unresolved V genes explain less than half of these, and the others have no known cause. The sample yields 45,000 to 50,000 clones; less than 90% were counted once. Roughly half of the sample rests with the top ten.

These data are taken from a study of OX40 agonist ivuxolimab in advanced cancers. The study in broad terms: Ivuxolimab was an agonistic, fully human IgG2 monoclonal antibody directed against OX40 (CD134), a costimulatory receptor. Intravenous ivuxolimab was administered to patients every 2 weeks at six dose levels: 0.01, 0.1, 0.3, 1.5, 3 and 10 mg/kg. Of the approximately 50 dose-escalation patients, hepatocellular carcinoma was present in roughly 19, melanoma in approximately 15, renal cell carcinoma in 9 and head and neck cancer in 9. In the dose-escalation cohort, 82.7% of patients were male, and the mean age was approximately 60 years, with a range of about 23 to 90. Prior anti-PD-1, anti-PD-L1 or anti-CTLA-4 therapy was permitted, and checkpoint inhibitors had been received by 40% to 50% of dose-escalation patients. Partial responses occurred in three dose-escalation patients: two with cutaneous melanoma and one with hepatocellular carcinoma. The point of sequencing TCRbeta in the periphery was to test whether ivuxolimab changed TCR sequence diversity and drove clonal T-cell expansion. The paper covers the monotherapy dose-escalation part of the phase I ivuxolimab trial, which included N ≈ 57 patients. Summary of the overall study and its limitations: At doses of 0.1 to 3.0 mg/kg, clonal expansion of both CD4+ and CD8+ T cells in blood was seen between baseline and week 6. The antigen specificity of the peripheral T cells that underwent clonal expansion was not determined. Partial responders in the 0.1-3.0 mg/kg groups had among the lowest normalized peripheral clonal expansion, especially among CD8+ T cells. Low levels of normalized T-cell clonal expansion were also seen in some patients who did not respond. After ivuxolimab, more expanded clones were found on average in CD8+ T cells than in CD4+ T cells.

The CDR3 goes from the cysteine to the phenylalanine over 15 residues. The entry retains the CDR3 DNA only, 45 bases that are in frame from base 1. The V and J ends are trimmed by 5 bases and 4 bases, leaving 17 bases between them. CDR1 and CDR2, looked up from the germline V gene, are SGHTA and FQGTGA. The rearrangement joined TRBV7-3 to TRBJ2-5, with a weak D call of TRBD2 (6 bases match). This specimen was CD4+ or CD8+ T cells sorted from blood, taken in a trial of the OX40 agonist ivuxolimab. This receptor was taken from an adult with an advanced solid tumor such as melanoma, head and neck, liver or kidney cancer. The CDR3 region reads CASSPLAGTGETQYF. In nucleotide form, the sequence is TGTGCCAGCAGCCCCCTCGCGGGGACGGGAGAGACCCAGTACTTC.